This T cell receptor (beta chain) is drawn from a study of CD39 and CD103 CD8 tumor-infiltrating T cells (dated by TCRdb to 2016 to 2018). Background on the whole study: The repertoire comparisons shown came from four patients: one with an HPV-positive HNSCC, one with an HPV-negative HNSCC, one with ovarian cancer and one with melanoma. Repertoires of CD8 TIL subsets defined by CD103 and CD39 were compared with peripheral memory CD8 T cells by TCRbeta CDR3 deep sequencing.

Genomic DNA was extracted with the DNeasy Blood and Tissue Kit from around 10,000 to 100,000 sorted cells per subset. The immunoSEQ service sequenced and mapped the TCRbeta V-J or V-D-J regions, with each sample reaching coverage above 8x. In the source study's methods: Analysis was limited to productive rearrangements exported from the immunoSEQ Analyzer platform, and clonality was evaluated on the 500 most abundant clones. To quantify how much repertoires overlapped between populations, both the Morisita-Horn similarity index and the Jaccard index were used. Morisita-Horn similarity between CD8 T-cell subset TCR repertoires was measured in about 6 cancer patients. TCRdb carries this immuneACCESS record with in-frame sequences only. Its versions omit some clonotypes, under half of them owing to an unresolved V gene in the studies checked, with the rest unexplained. That table furnishes V, J and clone size, whereas the DNA furnished D and trimming. The sample includes about 3,500 clones, with approximately 57% observed a single time. The ten largest clones add up to around 25% of the sample.

Beyond this particular receptor, the publication reports: Compared with DN and SP CD8 TILs and with blood memory CD8 T cells, DP CD8 TILs appeared more oligoclonal, with the top 30 clonotypes covering about 50-86%. Clonotypes from DP TILs were seldom detected in blood or uninvolved lymph node, while clonotypes from DN TILs overlapped to a large extent with peripheral memory CD8 repertoires.

V is pared back by 6 bases and J by 2 bases, with 8 bases lying between the germline termini. The germline V gene encodes CDR1 MNHEY and CDR2 SVGAGI. From the cysteine through the phenylalanine, the CDR3 covers 14 amino acids. The CDR3 DNA has 42 bases and is translated from base 1. No therapy was being received by patients at the time of sample collection, although prior treatments had ranged from chemotherapy, radiotherapy, surgery and immunotherapy to none. After thawing, cells went through T lymphocyte enrichment using a negative-selection kit, with EpCAM beads added for tumor-infiltrating lymphocytes. For the CD8 TIL subsets, CD3+CD4-CD8+CD45RA- cells were FACS-sorted and divided into DN, SP and DP based on their expression of CD39 and CD103. After mincing, tumor specimens underwent a 1 h digestion with hyaluronidase, collagenase and DNase, and were then filtered, enriched by Ficoll and cryopreserved. On a FACSAria II, each population was sorted to just over 98% purity, and the resulting cell pellets were frozen for TCR sequencing with no culture step.

Note on this clone: Its antigen remains undetermined. Base qualities were left out, and no much larger clone turns up one base away.

The sequenced material came from CD39- CD103- CD8+ T cells sorted from the tumor. The cell subset or site label, read with the paper, signifies: CD103-CD39- double-negative CD45RA- CD8 T cells. The source is a human donor with head and neck squamous cell carcinoma. The chain is made from TRBV6-5 and TRBJ2-6; no D segment can be confidently identified. CDR3 protein: CASSLIPGANVLTF. The base sequence is TGTGCCAGCAGCTTAATCCCTGGGGCCAACGTCCTGACTTTC.